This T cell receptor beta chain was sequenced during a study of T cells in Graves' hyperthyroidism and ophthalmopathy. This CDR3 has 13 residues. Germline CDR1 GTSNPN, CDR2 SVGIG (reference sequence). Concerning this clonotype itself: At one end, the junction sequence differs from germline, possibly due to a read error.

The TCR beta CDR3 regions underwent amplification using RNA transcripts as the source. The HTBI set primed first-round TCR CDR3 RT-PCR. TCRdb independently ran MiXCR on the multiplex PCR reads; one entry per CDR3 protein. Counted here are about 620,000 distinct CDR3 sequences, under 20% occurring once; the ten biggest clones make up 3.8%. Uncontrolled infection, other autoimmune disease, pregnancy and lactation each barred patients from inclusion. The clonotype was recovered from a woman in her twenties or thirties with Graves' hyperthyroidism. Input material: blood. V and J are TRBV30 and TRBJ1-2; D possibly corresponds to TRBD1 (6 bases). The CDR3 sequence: CAYQGRNDYDYTF. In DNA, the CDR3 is TGTGCCTACCAGGGGAGAAACGACTATGACTACACCTTC. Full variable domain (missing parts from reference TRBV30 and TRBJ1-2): SQTIHQWPATLVQPVGSPLSLECTVEGTSNPNLYWYRQAAGRGLQLLFYSVGIGQISSEVPQNLSASRPQDRQFILSSKKLLLSDSGFYLCAYQGRNDYDYTFGSGTRLTVV.